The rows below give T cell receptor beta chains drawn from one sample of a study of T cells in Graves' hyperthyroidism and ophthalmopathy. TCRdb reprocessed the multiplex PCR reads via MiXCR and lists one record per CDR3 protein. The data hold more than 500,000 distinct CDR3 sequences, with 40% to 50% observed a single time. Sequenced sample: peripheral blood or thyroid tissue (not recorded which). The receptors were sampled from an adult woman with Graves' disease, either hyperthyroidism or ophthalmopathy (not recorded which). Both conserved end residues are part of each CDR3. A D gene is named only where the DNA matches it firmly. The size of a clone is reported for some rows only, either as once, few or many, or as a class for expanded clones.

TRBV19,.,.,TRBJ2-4,CASSHSESTQYF,TGTGCCAGTAGTCATAGCGAATCCACGCAGTACTTC
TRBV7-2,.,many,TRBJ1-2,CASSLRAAERGYTF,TGTGCCAGCAGCTTAAGGGCTGCCGAAAGGGGCTACACCTTC
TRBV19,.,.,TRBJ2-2,CASSIGQGLYTGELFF,TGTGCCAGTAGTATCGGCCAGGGGCTTTACACCGGGGAGCTGTTTTTT
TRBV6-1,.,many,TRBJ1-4,CASTDRATNEKLFF,TGTGCCAGCACCGACAGAGCAACTAATGAAAAACTGTTTTTT
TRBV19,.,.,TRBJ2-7,CASSIGTYNEQYF,TGTGCCAGTAGTATAGGTACCTACAATGAGCAGTACTTC
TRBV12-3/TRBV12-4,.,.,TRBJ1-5,CASSDRPNQPQHF,TGTGCCAGCAGCGACAGGCCCAATCAGCCCCAGCATTTT
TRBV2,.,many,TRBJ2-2,CASSAADYTGELFF,TGTGCCAGCAGTGCTGCAGATTACACCGGGGAGCTGTTTTTT
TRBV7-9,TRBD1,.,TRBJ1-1,CASSTGTVQEAFF,TGTGCCAGCAGCACAGGGACAGTTCAAGAAGCTTTCTTT
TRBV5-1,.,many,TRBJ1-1,CASSLLRGETEAFF,TGCGCCAGCAGCTTGTTACGAGGGGAAACTGAAGCTTTCTTT
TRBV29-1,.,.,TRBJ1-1,CSVEANRRSAFF,TGCAGCGTTGAGGCAAACCGGCGCTCTGCTTTCTTT
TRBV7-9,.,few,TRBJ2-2,CASSLPRRGPLNTGELFF,TGTGCCAGCAGCTTACCTAGGCGGGGGCCGTTAAACACCGGGGAGCTGTTTTTT
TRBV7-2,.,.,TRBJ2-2,CASSLTPWELFF,TGTGCCAGCAGCCTGACACCATGGGAGCTGTTTTTT
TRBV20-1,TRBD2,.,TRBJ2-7,CSARDRERGSGGEQYF,TGCAGTGCTAGAGATCGGGAGCGGGGGTCCGGAGGGGAGCAGTACTTC
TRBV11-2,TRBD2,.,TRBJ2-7,CASSLMRTSRYEQYF,TGTGCCAGCAGCTTAATGCGGACTAGCAGATACGAGCAGTACTTC
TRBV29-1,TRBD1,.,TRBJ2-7,CSVMRQGKEYF,TGCAGCGTTATGAGACAGGGGAAGGAATACTTC
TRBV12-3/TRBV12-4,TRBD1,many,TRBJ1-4,CATGTGSMNGKLFF,TGTGCCACGGGGACAGGGTCTATGAACGGAAAACTGTTTTTT
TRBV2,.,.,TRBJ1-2,CASRRQGTGDYGYTF,TGTGCTAGCCGTCGGCAGGGGACGGGTGACTATGGCTACACCTTC
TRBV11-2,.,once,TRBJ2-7,CASSPSTDYEQYF,TGTGCCAGCAGCCCATCGACAGATTACGAGCAGTACTTC
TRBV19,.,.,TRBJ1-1,CASSGHFRGEAFF,TGTGCCAGTAGTGGACATTTTAGAGGTGAAGCTTTCTTT
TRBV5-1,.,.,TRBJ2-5,CASSRDGSNQPQYF,TGCGCCAGCAGCAGGGACGGTAGCAATCAGCCCCAGTACTTC
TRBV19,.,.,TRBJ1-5,CASSPGVLAQHF,TGTGCCAGTTCGCCCGGGGTGTTGGCCCAGCATTTT
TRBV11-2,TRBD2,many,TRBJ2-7,CASSFNSGPAYEQYF,TGTGCCAGCAGCTTCAATAGCGGGCCTGCCTACGAGCAGTACTTC
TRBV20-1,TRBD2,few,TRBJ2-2,CSARSGTSLSTGELFF,TGCAGTGCTAGGTCCGGGACTAGCTTAAGCACCGGGGAGCTGTTTTTT
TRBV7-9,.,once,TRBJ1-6,CASSLGGTNSPLHF,TGTGCCAGCAGCTTAGGAGGGACGAATTCACCCCTCCACTTT
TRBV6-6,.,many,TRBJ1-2,CASRLTVNYGYTF,TGTGCCAGCAGGCTGACAGTTAACTATGGCTACACCTTC
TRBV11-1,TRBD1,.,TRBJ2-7,CASSVEGDRGYEQYF,TGTGCCAGCAGCGTTGAGGGGGACAGGGGTTACGAGCAGTACTTC
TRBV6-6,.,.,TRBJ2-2,CASSWQGTGELFF,TGTGCCAGCAGTTGGCAGGGAACCGGGGAGCTGTTTTTT
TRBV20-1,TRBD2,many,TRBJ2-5,CSAPPTSGRFGTQYF,TGCAGTGCCCCCCCGACTAGCGGGAGGTTTGGAACCCAGTACTTC
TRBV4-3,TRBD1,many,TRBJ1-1,CASSQGHRGNTEAFF,TGCGCCAGCAGCCAAGGTCACAGGGGGAACACTGAAGCTTTCTTT
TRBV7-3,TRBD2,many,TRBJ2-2,CASRGVNTGELFF,TGTGCCAGCCGGGGGGTGAACACCGGGGAGCTGTTTTTT
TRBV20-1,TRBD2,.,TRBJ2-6,CSWGGSSGANVLTF,TGCAGCTGGGGGGGTTCCTCTGGGGCCAACGTCCTGACTTTC
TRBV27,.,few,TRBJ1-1,CASSLVPKDTEAFF,TGTGCCAGCAGTTTAGTACCCAAGGACACTGAAGCTTTCTTT
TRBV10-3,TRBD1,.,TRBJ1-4,CAIYQGDVEKLFF,TGTGCCATCTACCAGGGGGATGTAGAAAAACTGTTTTTT
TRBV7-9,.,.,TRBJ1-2,CASSLWGIDTGYTF,TGTGCCAGCAGCTTATGGGGTATCGACACTGGCTACACCTTC
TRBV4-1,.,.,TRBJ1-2,CASSQARLSYTF,TGCGCCAGCAGCCAAGCCAGATTGTCCTACACCTTC
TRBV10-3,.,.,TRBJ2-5,CAISKAGQETQYF,TGTGCCATCAGTAAAGCAGGACAAGAGACCCAGTACTTC
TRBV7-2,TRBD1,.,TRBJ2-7,CASSYPGTGSEQYF,TGTGCCAGCAGTTACCCGGGGACAGGCTCCGAGCAGTACTTC
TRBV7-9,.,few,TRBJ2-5,CASSPAPRGRVETQYF,TGTGCCAGCAGCCCCGCCCCGAGGGGCAGGGTGGAGACCCAGTACTTC
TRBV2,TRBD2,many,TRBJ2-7,CASMAGVEQYF,TGTGCCAGCATGGCGGGGGTCGAGCAGTACTTC
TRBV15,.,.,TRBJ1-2,CASGETGRLLRGYTF,TGTGCCAGCGGGGAAACTGGGCGTCTATTAAGGGGCTACACCTTC
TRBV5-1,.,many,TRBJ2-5,CASSFAPGGPQETQYF,TGCGCCAGCAGCTTCGCCCCGGGGGGCCCCCAAGAGACCCAGTACTTC
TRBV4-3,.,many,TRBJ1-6,CASSQDTTNYNSPLHF,TGCGCCAGCAGCCAAGATACAACGAACTATAATTCACCCCTCCACTTT
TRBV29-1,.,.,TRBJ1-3,CSVGQSLNTIYF,TGCAGCGTTGGGCAGAGTTTGAACACCATATATTTT
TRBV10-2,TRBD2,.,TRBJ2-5,CASSEDMVGGSETQYF,TGCGCCAGCAGTGAGGATATGGTGGGAGGGTCAGAGACCCAGTACTTC
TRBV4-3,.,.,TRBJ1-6,CASSQVWGAENSPLHF,TGCGCCAGCAGCCAAGTATGGGGAGCAGAAAATTCACCCCTCCACTTT
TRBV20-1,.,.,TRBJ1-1,CSARGGGGRTEAFF,TGCAGTGCTAGAGGGGGGGGCGGGCGCACTGAAGCTTTCTTT
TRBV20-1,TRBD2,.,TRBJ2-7,CSARPREGSGSYEQYF,TGCAGTGCTAGACCCAGGGAGGGAAGTGGCTCCTACGAGCAGTACTTC
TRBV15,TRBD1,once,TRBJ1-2,CATSRDATGWNGYTF,TGTGCCACCAGCAGAGATGCGACAGGGTGGAATGGCTACACCTTC
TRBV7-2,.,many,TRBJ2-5,CASSFGRVETQYF,TGTGCCAGCAGCTTCGGCAGGGTGGAGACCCAGTACTTC
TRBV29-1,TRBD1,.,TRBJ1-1,CSVVSRTGNTEAFF,TGCAGCGTTGTATCACGGACAGGAAACACTGAAGCTTTCTTT
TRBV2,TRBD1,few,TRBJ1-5,CASRGGQGNQPQHF,TGTGCCAGCAGGGGGGGACAGGGGAACCAGCCCCAGCATTTT
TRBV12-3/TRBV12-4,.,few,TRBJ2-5,CASSPLETQYF,TGTGCCAGCAGTCCCCTTGAGACCCAGTACTTC
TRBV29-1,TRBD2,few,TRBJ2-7,CSVLAGIVTYEQYF,TGCAGCGTACTAGCGGGCATAGTAACCTACGAGCAGTACTTC
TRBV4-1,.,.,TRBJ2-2,CASSRQDSGELFF,TGCGCCAGCAGCCGCCAGGATTCGGGGGAGCTGTTTTTT
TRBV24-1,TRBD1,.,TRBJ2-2,CATSAVGQANTGELFF,TGTGCCACCAGTGCCGTCGGACAGGCGAACACCGGGGAGCTGTTTTTT
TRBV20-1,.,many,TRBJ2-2,CSASNPAPGELFF,TGCAGTGCTAGCAACCCGGCGCCCGGGGAGCTGTTTTTT
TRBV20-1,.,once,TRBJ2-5,CSAKTGTRYETQYF,TGCAGTGCTAAAACCGGGACAAGATATGAGACCCAGTACTTC
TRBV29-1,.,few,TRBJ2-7,CSVVDGTTPPYEQYF,TGCAGCGTTGTGGACGGGACAACTCCTCCCTACGAGCAGTACTTC